This section outlines one T cell receptor beta chain sequence together with its context. Its target is unknown. Template switching by 5'RACE produced TCR cDNA, adding a universal primer site and UMIs. One entry per CDR3 protein, called by TCRdb with MiXCR from the 5' RACE reads. This sample yields hundreds of thousands of distinct CDR3 sequences, of which roughly a sixth are seen a single time; 15% to 20% belongs to the top ten. This sample is drawn from a study of T cells after yellow fever vaccination. Whole-study findings and limits: Of the clonotypes, a small share occurred in both CD4 and CD8 compartments. Weaker in magnitude, the secondary response showed a faster peak on day 5 versus 15.

V was clipped by 4 bases and J by 4 bases; unmatched bases: 6. CDR3 length: 15 residues. In germline, CDR1 is SGHTS, CDR2 YDEGEE. This receptor was taken from a man in his late teens or twenties who received the YFV17D yellow fever vaccine. This sample comprised PBMCs, obtained before the yellow fever booster vaccination. This sequence joins TRBV5-8 and TRBJ2-5; 11 bases fit TRBD2. The CDR3 DNA sequence: TGTGCCAGCAGCGATAGCGGGGGGGCCGGAGAGACCCAGTACTTC. It translates to CASSDSGGAGETQYF.